Sequencing of this T cell receptor (beta chain) was carried out in a study of blood T cell repertoires in COVID-19. Study information: The United States, Italy and Spain supplied acute and convalescent COVID-19 samples.

The table came from immunoSEQ multiplex PCR; TCRdb's copy has only in-frame clones and leaves some out. Of 250,000 or so clones in the sample, more than 85% were seen once. The germline V gene has CDR1 ENHRY and CDR2 SYGVKD. This CDR3 is built from 15 residues. Deletions cut 5 bases from V and 0 bases from J, with 14 bases between. This study enrolled people aged about 18 to 90 from approximately 25 US geographic areas. Clinical history as reported by participants underpinned cohort assignment. Participants classified as exposed had met a COVID-19 case within 2 weeks before study entry. This TCR was recovered from a man in his forties who had been exposed to COVID-19. Sequencing was done on a sample of PBMCs or T cells enriched from blood (not recorded which). The chain uses TRBV10-3 and TRBJ2-7; D possibly corresponds to TRBD2 (5 bases). CDR3 DNA sequence: TGTGCCATCAGTTCAGGACGGGAAATCTCCTACGAGCAGTACTTC. Protein product: CAISSGREISYEQYF.